The 13 T cell receptor beta chains in this list originate from one sample, sequenced in a study of CD8 T cells in ankylosing spondylitis. Study-wide results and limits: Several highly homologous variants formed a TCR beta motif that appeared characteristic of ankylosing spondylitis blood.

No antigens are known for them. A single record per CDR3 protein comes from TCRdb applying MiXCR to the 5' RACE reads. The table records 200,000 to 250,000 distinct CDR3 sequences, around 20% of them present only once. What was sequenced was blood, either unsorted or a sorted T cell fraction (not recorded which). The receptors shown here come from a male donor with ankylosing spondylitis.

This clonotype was observed a handful of times. The chain links TRBV29-1 to TRBJ2-1, with no clear D. CDR1 is SQVTM and CDR2 is ANQGSEA in the germline V gene. CDR3 size: 12 residues. Trimming pared 0 bases from V and 9 bases from J, leaving 9 bases between. The CDR3, as DNA: TGCAGCGTTGAAGATCAATCCCCTGAGCAGTTCTTC. It yields the protein CSVEDQSPEQFF.

V gene TRBV5-6 combines with J gene TRBJ2-1; 8 nucleotides line up with TRBD2. In germline, CDR1 is SGHDT, CDR2 YYEEEE. Trimming took 3 bases from V and 8 from J; bases not matched to a gene: 16. The CDR3 has 17 residues. In DNA, the CDR3 is TGTGCCAGCAGCTGGGGTTTTAGCGCGGGGGGCCGCGATGAGCAGTTCTTC. It specifies CASSWGFSAGGRDEQFF.

This sequence joins TRBV11-2 and TRBJ2-7; TRBD2 might be the D (6 bases). In germline, CDR1 is SGHAT, CDR2 FQNNGV. Between the trimmed V and J ends, which lost 6 bases and 2 bases, there was a span of 14 bases. CDR3 size: 14 residues. For the CDR3, the DNA is TGTGCCAGCAGAAACGGGACTCCCCCCTACGAGCAGTACTTC. Translation gives CASRNGTPPYEQYF.

This clonotype was seen only a few times. The genes are TRBV7-9 and TRBJ2-7; the D is unclear. Germline V CDR1 and CDR2: SEHNR, FQNEAQ (reference sequence). CDR3 length equals 14 residues. V shed 7 bases and J shed 2 bases, with 15 bases lying between them. CDR3 sequence (DNA): TGTGCCAGCACCCCACTTTTCCGAACCTACGAGCAGTACTTC. Translated: CASTPLFRTYEQYF. Supplemented by reference TRBV7-9 and TRBJ2-7, the full variable domain reads DTGVSQNPRHKITKRGQNVTFRCDPISEHNRLYWYRQTLGQGPEFLTYFQNEAQLEKSRLLSDRFSAERPKGSFSTLEIQRTEQGDSAMYLCASTPLFRTYEQYFGPGTRLTVT.

This clonotype was detected only a few times. The chain joins TRBV6-1 to TRBJ2-2, with D unclear. Between the trimmed V and J ends, which lost 2 bases and 5 bases, there was a span of 12 bases. CDR1 is MNHNS and CDR2 is SASEGT in the germline V gene. The CDR3 totals 15 residues. The CDR3 sequence is CASSEIWVRTGELFF. The CDR3 DNA is TGTGCCAGCAGTGAAATTTGGGTACGAACCGGGGAGCTGTTTTTT.

This clonotype was picked up a small number of times. The chain couples TRBV28 to TRBJ1-4; 8 nucleotides agree with TRBD1. The CDR3 loop spans 14 amino acids. V dropped 2 bases and J dropped 9; count of bases not matched to a gene: 5. The germline V gene has CDR1 MDHEN and CDR2 SYDVKM. DNA for the CDR3: TGTGCCAGCAGTTTAAGGACAGGGCCAAAAAAACTGTTTTTT. Its protein product is CASSLRTGPKKLFF.

The chain is built from TRBV29-1 and TRBJ2-2, with D perhaps TRBD2 (7 bases). V was trimmed by 2 bases and J by 1 base, leaving 20 bases between them. CDR1 is SQVTM, CDR2 ANQGSEA, per germline. The CDR3 has 18 amino acids. CDR3 loop: CSVERLREAGQNTGELFF. CDR3 sequence (DNA): TGCAGCGTTGAAAGGTTGCGCGAAGCGGGACAGAACACCGGGGAGCTGTTTTTT.

In this sample, this clonotype turned up a few times. This rearrangement joins TRBV12-3 or TRBV12-4 to TRBJ2-2; TRBD1 agrees at 9 bases. The V and J ends lost 6 bases and 6 bases, in that order; junction bases with no gene match: 5. The CDR3 length is 14 residues. CDR3 region: CASRDRGAPGELFF. The CDR3, as DNA: TGTGCCAGCAGAGACAGGGGGGCCCCCGGGGAGCTGTTTTTT.

This clonotype was seen more than once but under ten times. This sequence joins TRBV27 and TRBJ2-1; TRBD2 is a possible D gene (6 bases). Germline CDR1 is MNHEY and CDR2 is SMNVEV (reference sequence). This CDR3 comprises 13 residues. V gave up 10 bases and J gave up 3 bases, with 13 bases separating them. Here the CDR3 reads CATAGPGYNEQFF. CDR3 bases: TGTGCCACAGCGGGTCCCGGCTACAATGAGCAGTTCTTC.

Only a few counts were recorded for this clonotype. The chain recombines TRBV6-2 or TRBV6-3 with TRBJ2-5; D uncertain. Germline V CDR1 and CDR2: MNHEY, SVGEGT. V lost 6 bases and J lost 4, with 21 bases in between. The CDR3 is 16 amino acids. This chain's CDR3 is CASSPRLPDLGETQYF. The CDR3 DNA reads as TGTGCCAGCAGCCCTCGACTGCCCGACTTGGGAGAGACCCAGTACTTC.

The rearrangement uses TRBV7-9 and TRBJ2-1; 10 bases line up with TRBD2. With 3 bases clipped from V and 4 bases from J, the junction kept 0 bases outside the gene matches. The CDR3 has 14 residues. CDR1 and CDR2 from the germline V gene are SEHNR and FQNEAQ (reference sequence). The chain's CDR3 is CASSFSGGYNEQFF. The CDR3 DNA follows: TGTGCCAGCAGCTTTAGCGGGGGGTACAATGAGCAGTTCTTC.

The rearrangement links TRBV7-2 to TRBJ1-4, with D possibly being TRBD1 (6 bases). CDR3 length: 16 amino acids. In germline, CDR1 is SGHTA, CDR2 FQGNSA. The V gene lost 5 bases and the J gene lost 3 bases, with 16 bases spanning the gap. CDR3 protein: CASSKDSLWANEKLFF. DNA for the CDR3: TGTGCCAGCAGCAAGGACAGTTTGTGGGCTAATGAAAAACTGTTTTTT. The full variable domain, in which reference TRBV7-2 and TRBJ1-4 provide the parts outside the CDR3, is GAGVSQSPSNKVTEKGKDVELRCDPISGHTALYWYRQSLGQGLEFLIYFQGNSAPDKSGLPSDRFSAERTGGSVSTLTIQRTQQEDSAVYLCASSKDSLWANEKLFFGSGTQLSVL.

J is TRBJ1-5 and V is TRBV5-1, with D possibly TRBD1 on 5 matching bases. Between the trimmed V and J ends, which lost 4 bases and 0 bases, there was a span of 17 bases. The CDR3 spans 17 residues. Per the germline V gene, CDR1 is SGHRS and CDR2 is YFSETQ. CDR3 amino acids: CASSPGTEGSSNQPQHF. The CDR3 nucleotides are TGCGCCAGCAGCCCCGGGACCGAGGGGAGTAGCAATCAGCCCCAGCATTTT.